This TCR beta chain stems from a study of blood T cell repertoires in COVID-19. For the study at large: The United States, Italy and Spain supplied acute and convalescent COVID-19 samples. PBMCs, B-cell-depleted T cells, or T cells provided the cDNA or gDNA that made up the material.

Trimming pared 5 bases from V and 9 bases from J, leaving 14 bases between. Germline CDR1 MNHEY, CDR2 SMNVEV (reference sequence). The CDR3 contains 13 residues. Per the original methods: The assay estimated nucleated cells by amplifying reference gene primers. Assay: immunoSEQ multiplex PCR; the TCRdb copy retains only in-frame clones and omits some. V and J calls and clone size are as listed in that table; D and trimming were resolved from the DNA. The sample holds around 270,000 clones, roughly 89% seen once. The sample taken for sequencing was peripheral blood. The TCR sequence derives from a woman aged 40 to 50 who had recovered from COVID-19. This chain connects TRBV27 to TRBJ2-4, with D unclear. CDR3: CASSPERFGIQYF. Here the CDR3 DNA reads TGTGCCAGCAGTCCAGAGAGGTTTGGCATTCAGTACTTC.